Presented here are 5 T cell receptor beta chains from one specimen sequenced in a study of ipilimumab plus nivolumab after autologous stem cell transplantation. Sequencing used immunoSEQ multiplex PCR; TCRdb keeps in-frame clones, though not all of them. The sample lists tens of thousands of clones; 75% to 85% were seen once. Specimen: PBMCs, collected in a trial of ipilimumab plus nivolumab as post-transplant consolidation. Every receptor here comes from a male donor with diffuse large B-cell lymphoma.

The chain uses TRBV4-1 and TRBJ2-4; D perhaps matches TRBD2 (7 bases). In germline, CDR1 is MGHRA, CDR2 YSYEKL. V lost 0 bases and J 4 bases, leaving 22 bases between the germline ends. The CDR3 extends over 19 amino acids. The CDR3 DNA sequence: TGCGCCAGCAGCCAAGATCCGAGCAAAGGGGGGGGGACTAAAAACATTCAGTACTTC. This encodes CASSQDPSKGGGTKNIQYF.

The rearrangement links TRBV7-8 to TRBJ2-5; D may be TRBD1 (8 bases). Per the germline V gene, CDR1 is SGHVS and CDR2 is FQNEAQ. Trimming removed 2 bases from V and 4 bases from J, with 11 bases in between. The length of the CDR3 is 14 residues. The CDR3 nucleotides read TGTGCCAGCAGCTTAAACAGGGGGGGAGAGACCCAGTACTTC. Translated, it gives CASSLNRGGETQYF.

The CDR3 DNA sequence: TGTGCCAGCAGTGAGTCAGGGACCCAGTACTTC. It codes for CASSESGTQYF. This rearrangement joins TRBV2 to TRBJ2-5; unclear D gene. This CDR3 has 11 residues. Deletions cut 3 bases from V and 7 bases from J, with 6 bases between. Germline V gene data show CDR1 as SNHLY and CDR2 as FYNNEI. Variable domain in full (rest from reference TRBV2 and TRBJ2-5): EPEVTQTPSHQVTQMGQEVILRCVPISNHLYFYWYRQILGQKVEFLVSFYNNEISEKSEIFDDQFSVERPDGSNFTLKIRSTKLEDSAMYFCASSESGTQYFGPGTRLLVL.

The J gene is TRBJ2-1, the V gene TRBV7-3; no firm D call. Germline CDR1 reads SGHTA; CDR2 reads FQGTGA. The ends were cut back, 0 bases at V and 9 bases at J, with 9 bases in the middle. The CDR3 length is 13 residues. CDR3 in DNA: TGTGCCAGCAGCTTAACTAAAGGAACTGAGCAGTTCTTC. Protein: CASSLTKGTEQFF. Drawing the rest from reference TRBV7-3 and TRBJ2-1, the complete variable domain is GAGVSQTPSNKVTEKGKYVELRCDPISGHTALYWYRQSLGQGPEFLIYFQGTGAADDSGLPNDRFFAVRPEGSVSTLKIQRTERGDSAVYLCASSLTKGTEQFFGPGTRLTVL.

This chain uses TRBV4-1 with TRBJ1-3, with 8 bases that match TRBD1. Germline CDR1 MGHRA, CDR2 YSYEKL. The length of the CDR3 is 16 residues. V was clipped by 1 base and J by 2 bases; unmatched bases: 4. For the CDR3, the DNA is TGCGCCAGCAGCCAAGGGACAGGGCGGACTGGAAACACCATATATTTT. Its translation: CASSQGTGRTGNTIYF.